These T cell receptor beta chains were read from a single sample in a study of blood T cell repertoires in COVID-19. Generated by immunoSEQ multiplex PCR, the TCRdb table keeps only in-frame clones and is missing some. The sample holds roughly 280,000 clones, 65% to 90% seen once. The source material was peripheral blood. The receptors here all came from a young man with active or convalescent COVID-19. Each CDR3 is given with its conserved first and last residue. The D gene is left open where the match is weak. Clone size is stated in some rows and not others, as once, few, many or a class when expanded.

TRBJ2-1 | . | . | TRBV7-6 | TGTGCCAGCAGCTTATTAGCGGAAAGTGAGCAGTTCTTC | CASSLLAESEQFF
TRBJ1-2 | . | . | TRBV3-1/TRBV3-2 | TGTGCCAGCAGCCAAGGTGAGGGTCGGGACTATGGCTACACCTTC | CASSQGEGRDYGYTF
TRBJ2-7 | . | . | TRBV25-1 | TGTGCCAGCAGTGAACAGGGACACTACGAGCAGTACTTC | CASSEQGHYEQYF
TRBJ2-7 | . | . | TRBV12-3/TRBV12-4 | TGTGCCAGCAGCCTACGGAGCTCCTACGAGCAGTACTTC | CASSLRSSYEQYF
TRBJ2-7 | TRBD2 | . | TRBV11-3 | TGTGCCAGCAGCCAGGGACTAGCGGGGGAAGACGAGCAGTACTTC | CASSQGLAGEDEQYF
TRBJ1-1 | . | once | TRBV29-1 | TGCAGCGTAGCAAGAGACACTGAAGCTTTCTTT | CSVARDTEAFF
TRBJ1-1 | TRBD1 | . | TRBV29-1 | TGCAGCGTTGAGGGTACAGGGGGGGACACTGAAGCTTTCTTT | CSVEGTGGDTEAFF
TRBJ1-1 | TRBD1 | . | TRBV3-1/TRBV3-2 | TGTGCCAGCAGCCAGGGGACAGGTCGGAAAACCCAGCTTGGGGCTTTCTTT | CASSQGTGRKTQLGAFF
TRBJ1-2 | . | . | TRBV2 | TGTGCCACTGGACAGTCTCCTAACTATGGCTACACCTTC | CATGQSPNYGYTF
TRBJ2-3 | TRBD2 | . | TRBV7-2 | TGTGCCAGCAGCTTTAGCGGGGGGGCAGATACGCAGTATTTT | CASSFSGGADTQYF
TRBJ1-1 | . | once | TRBV18 | TGTGCCAGCTCACGACTAGGATCCAAAGTTAACACTGAAGCTTTCTTT | CASSRLGSKVNTEAFF
TRBJ2-3 | . | . | TRBV3-1/TRBV3-2 | TGTGCCAGCAGCCATACTAGCATAGGGGTTACGCAGTATTTT | CASSHTSIGVTQYF
TRBJ1-3 | . | . | TRBV7-8 | TGTGCCAGCAGCTTAGCCGAGACACACTCTGGAAACACCATATATTTT | CASSLAETHSGNTIYF
TRBJ1-2 | . | . | TRBV24-1 | TGTGCCACCAGTGATGGGGGCTTGAAAGATGGCTACACCTTC | CATSDGGLKDGYTF
TRBJ1-2 | . | . | TRBV27 | TGTGCCAGCAGAATGACCGGGAACTATGGCTACACCTTC | CASRMTGNYGYTF
TRBJ1-4 | . | . | TRBV19 | TGTGCCAGTAGTGCGACAGCCCCTAATGAAAAACTGTTTTTT | CASSATAPNEKLFF
TRBJ2-1 | TRBD2 | . | TRBV27 | TGTGCCAGCAGTCCTTCTAGCGGGGAAATATACAATGAGCAGTTCTTC | CASSPSSGEIYNEQFF
TRBJ2-7 | TRBD1 | . | TRBV5-1 | TGCGCCAGCAGCCTCGCGTCCCTCGGACAGGGACCCTACGAGCAGTACTTC | CASSLASLGQGPYEQYF
TRBJ1-4 | . | . | TRBV4-3 | TGCGCCAGCAGCCAAGTTTCAGATAATGAAAAACTGTTTTTT | CASSQVSDNEKLFF
TRBJ2-7 | . | . | TRBV18 | TGTGCCAGCTCCCCCGGTTTAACGGGTAGAGGTTCCTACGAGCAGTACTTC | CASSPGLTGRGSYEQYF
TRBJ2-3 | . | . | TRBV4-1 | TGCGCCAGCAGCCAAGCGGGGATCACAGATACGCAGTATTTT | CASSQAGITDTQYF
TRBJ2-3 | . | . | TRBV6-2/TRBV6-3 | TGTGCCAGCAGTTATCCGGCGGATCGGACGCAGTATTTT | CASSYPADRTQYF
TRBJ2-7 | . | . | TRBV6-2/TRBV6-3 | TGTGCCAGCAGTTACCGCGGGGTTGGGTACGAGCAGTACTTC | CASSYRGVGYEQYF
TRBJ2-3 | . | . | TRBV27 | TGTGCCAGCAGTCCACAGGGTACTGGCACAGATACGCAGTATTTT | CASSPQGTGTDTQYF
TRBJ1-5 | TRBD1 | . | TRBV28 | TGTGCCAGCAGCCCGGACAGGGGTTGGGGCAATCAGCCCCAGCATTTT | CASSPDRGWGNQPQHF
TRBJ1-2 | TRBD1 | . | TRBV9 | TGTGCCAGCAGCGTAGGTGGACAGGGGGTTGTCGGCTACACCTTC | CASSVGGQGVVGYTF
TRBJ1-2 | . | . | TRBV19 | TGTGCCAGTAGTATAGGCGCCGAGCCAGGCTATGGCTACACCTTC | CASSIGAEPGYGYTF
TRBJ1-1 | TRBD1 | few | TRBV7-9 | TGTGCCAGCAGCCCAGGCCGGACGTGGACAGGGGGGACTGAAGCTTTCTTT | CASSPGRTWTGGTEAFF
TRBJ2-7 | . | . | TRBV10-3 | TGTGCCATCAGCCTAGGACAGTCCTACGAGCAGTACTTC | CAISLGQSYEQYF
TRBJ2-1 | TRBD2 | . | TRBV19 | TGTGCCAGTACTCGGACTAGCGGGGCGAATGAGCAGTTCTTC | CASTRTSGANEQFF
TRBJ2-5 | . | . | TRBV4-3 | TGCGCCAGCAGCCAAGTGTCCACGGTTACAGGGACCCAGTACTTC | CASSQVSTVTGTQYF
TRBJ2-1 | . | . | TRBV5-6 | TGTGCCAGCACCGTGGGGCGGGGCCGGAATAACAATGAGCAGTTCTTC | CASTVGRGRNNNEQFF
TRBJ1-1 | TRBD1 | . | TRBV3-1/TRBV3-2 | TGTGCCAGCAGCCGTCGACAGGGGCTAACTGAAGCTTTCTTT | CASSRRQGLTEAFF
TRBJ2-7 | TRBD1 | . | TRBV7-2 | TGTGCCAGCAGCTTTCGGACAGGGACTCCCTACGAGCAGTACTTC | CASSFRTGTPYEQYF
TRBJ2-1 | TRBD2 | . | TRBV5-1 | TGCGCCAGCAGCCCTCGGGTAGCGGGGGCTAATGAGCAGTTCTTC | CASSPRVAGANEQFF
TRBJ1-1 | . | . | TRBV4-2 | TGTGCCAGCAGCCATACCGCGGGATTCGGGCGCACTGAAGCTTTCTTT | CASSHTAGFGRTEAFF
TRBJ2-7 | TRBD2 | . | TRBV19 | TGTGCCAGTAGTAGACTAGCGGGAGGAAGCTACGAGCAGTACTTC | CASSRLAGGSYEQYF
TRBJ1-2 | . | . | TRBV2 | TGTGCCAGCAGGGCAGGTCCCTCTAACTATGGCTACACCTTC | CASRAGPSNYGYTF
TRBJ2-3 | . | . | TRBV5-1 | TGCGCCAGCAGCTCGTTAGCGGACACAGATACGCAGTATTTT | CASSSLADTDTQYF
TRBJ1-5 | . | . | TRBV12-3/TRBV12-4 | TGTGCCAGCAGAACAGGTGCCAATCAGCCCCAGCATTTT | CASRTGANQPQHF
TRBJ1-2 | . | . | TRBV21-1 | TGTGCCAGCAGCGCGACAGTATCGGAAACGAAAGACTATGGCTACACCTTC | CASSATVSETKDYGYTF
TRBJ1-3 | . | . | TRBV6-5 | TGTGCCAGCAGCACGGGAAACTCTGGAAACACCATATATTTT | CASSTGNSGNTIYF
TRBJ1-2 | TRBD1 | . | TRBV5-6 | TGTGCCAGCAGCTTACGACAGGGTTTGTTTTTGGACTATGGCTACACCTTC | CASSLRQGLFLDYGYTF
TRBJ2-3 | . | . | TRBV5-1 | TGCGCCAGCAGCTTGGAGCCAGGGATGAGCACAGATACGCAGTATTTT | CASSLEPGMSTDTQYF
TRBJ1-1 | TRBD1 | . | TRBV11-1 | TGTGCCAGCAGCTCCCGCAGGGGGACTGAAGCTTTCTTT | CASSSRRGTEAFF
TRBJ1-4 | . | . | TRBV12-2 | TGTGCAAGTCGTTCGCAGGGGCCCCCTAATGAAAAACTGTTTTTT | CASRSQGPPNEKLFF
TRBJ1-6 | TRBD1 | . | TRBV7-9 | TGTGCCAGCAGCTTCAGGACAGGGGACTCCTATAATTCACCCCTCCACTTT | CASSFRTGDSYNSPLHF
TRBJ1-5 | TRBD1 | . | TRBV9 | TGTGCCAGCAGCCGAGACAGGGGCCAGCCCCAGCATTTT | CASSRDRGQPQHF
TRBJ2-5 | . | . | TRBV5-6 | TGTGCCAGCAGCTCTTACACGTACCAAGAGACCCAGTACTTC | CASSSYTYQETQYF
TRBJ1-2 | . | . | TRBV6-7 | TGTGCCAGCAGTTACCCCCGTTGGAGGGAGTCCTATGGCTACACCTTC | CASSYPRWRESYGYTF
TRBJ1-1 | TRBD1 | . | TRBV5-6 | TGTGCCAGCAGCACCCAACCAGGGGGGAACACTGAAGCTTTCTTT | CASSTQPGGNTEAFF